The entry below describes one T cell receptor (beta chain). Its antigen is as yet unknown. A junction boundary mismatches the germline segment, possibly from a read error. The CDR3 runs 17 residues. From germline, CDR1 is MGHRA and CDR2 YSYEKL. In the authors' methods: As immunoSEQ supplied junction-only sequences (without quality scores), filtering differed. Libraries were prepared by immunoSEQ multiplex PCR; TCRdb keeps only in-frame clonotypes and omits some of them. V, J and clone size are those of that table, while D and trimming were read from the DNA. The top ten hold approximately 1.7% of the sample, which has roughly 2.1 million clones, 93% seen once. Terminally differentiated effector memory CD45RA+ cells were excluded from the naive CD8 cells, which were CD45RO-negative and positively selected for CCR7. This specimen comes from a study of shared clonotypes between healthy human individuals. Across the study: Per-donor plates numbered three CD4 naive, three CD4 memory, two CD8 naive and one CD8 memory.

Regarding the study as a whole: With few donors, the genetic and exposure-history diversity represented was limited.

Specimen: naive CD8+ T cells from PBMCs. The chain recombines TRBV4-1 with TRBJ2-1; D is unclear. The source is a man between 18 and 29 years old in good health. Some clones in this sample may be carry-over from other donors' samples. The CDR3 loop reads CASSEEYRYPTYNKQFF. The CDR3 DNA is TGCGCCAGCAGCGAAGAGTATCGGTATCCGACCTACAATAAGCAGTTCTTC.